Sequencing of this T cell receptor beta chain was carried out in a study of T cell changes during pregnancy in multiple sclerosis (dated by TCRdb to about 2019). Describing the broader study: In women with multiple sclerosis, the researchers looked at how the T cell repertoire shifted as pregnancy progressed.

Notes on this clone: Its specific antigen is unknown. Per-base quality was not reported, and no clone a single base away is much larger than it.

As encoded in the germline V gene (reference sequence), CDR1 is GTSNPN while CDR2 is SVGIG. V and J are trimmed by 3 bases and 6 bases, and the gene matches miss 12 bases of the junction. The CDR3 sequence holds 15 residues, the cysteine and phenylalanine included. Of the read, only the CDR3 DNA is kept; its 45 bases are in frame from base 1. Library method: the immunoSEQ multiplex PCR assay. This immuneACCESS table, as held by TCRdb, lists in-frame sequences with V and J called but not all clones. Of the missing ones, under half trace to an unresolved V gene in checked studies; the others have no known cause. The sample has some 70,000 clones on record, less than 95% of them singletons. The top ten clonotypes cover around 1.5% of the sample.

The starting material was peripheral blood, obtained in the third trimester of pregnancy. Recombination linked TRBV30 to TRBJ1-2, and 8 bases in between align with TRBD1. The sequence was collected from a female donor with multiple sclerosis, enrolled in a pregnancy study. CDR3 sequence: CAWSGGLDRVDGYTF. The DNA reads TGTGCCTGGAGCGGAGGACTGGACAGGGTGGATGGCTACACCTTC.